The 31 T cell receptor beta chains listed next were all sequenced from one sample in a study of T cells in localized non-small cell lung cancer. Measured with immunoSEQ multiplex PCR; TCRdb has only the in-frame clones, and not every one. The sample holds about 24,000 clones, about 90% seen once. The source was peripheral blood, collected before any cancer treatment. The origin of the receptors is an older male donor with stage I squamous cell lung carcinoma.

The chain has TRBV5-6 and TRBJ1-5; D might be TRBD1 (6 bases). The V and J ends lost 4 bases and 4 bases respectively, with 12 bases between them. From germline, CDR1 is SGHDT and CDR2 YYEEEE. There are 14 residues in the CDR3. CDR3 in amino acids: CASSPGTRNQPQHF. Written as DNA, the CDR3 is TGTGCCAGCAGCCCCGGGACACGAAATCAGCCCCAGCATTTT.

The chain is built from TRBV7-2 and TRBJ2-7, with 7 bases lining up with TRBD2. CDR3 length: 14 residues. Per germline, CDR1 SGHTA and CDR2 FQGNSA. Germline trimming cut 3 bases from V and 7 bases from J; bases unmatched to any gene: 9. The CDR3 bases are TGTGCCAGCAGCTTGGGCGGGAGTTTGCGGGAGCAGTACTTC. It encodes CASSLGGSLREQYF.

The CDR3 DNA sequence: TGTGCCTGGAGTGGGACGCCTTTTGGCTACGAGCAGTACTTC. Its translation is CAWSGTPFGYEQYF. The V gene is TRBV30, the J gene TRBJ2-7, with unresolved D. CDR1 GTSNPN and CDR2 SVGIG come from the germline V gene (reference sequence). The ends were cut back, 1 base at V and 3 bases at J, with 13 bases in the middle. The CDR3 extends over 14 amino acids.

The rearrangement uses TRBV18 and TRBJ1-3; D uncertain. The length of the CDR3 is 15 residues. V lost 6 bases and J 4 bases, leaving 16 bases between the germline ends. CDR1 is KGHSH and CDR2 is LQKENI in the germline V gene. For the CDR3, the DNA is TGTGCCAGCTCGGCAGAGGTTACCCGGGGAAACACCATATATTTT. Translation gives CASSAEVTRGNTIYF.

The chain employs TRBV6-5 and TRBJ1-2, with TRBD1 as a possible D gene (6 bases). The CDR3 contains 12 residues. Looked up from germline, CDR1 is MNHEY and CDR2 is SVGAGI. Trimming left V 8 bases short and J 3 bases short, with 10 bases between. The CDR3 nucleotides are TGTGCCAGCTCGACAGGTTACTATGGCTACACCTTC. It codes for CASSTGYYGYTF.

V usage is TRBV7-9 and J usage is TRBJ2-7; D is unresolved. The V and J ends lost 3 bases and 0 bases respectively, with 18 bases between them. CDR1 is SEHNR and CDR2 is FQNEAQ in the germline V gene (reference sequence). CDR3 length equals 17 residues. The CDR3: CASSFPSAGLSSYEQYF. CDR3 coding DNA: TGTGCCAGCAGCTTTCCCTCGGCAGGTCTATCCTCCTACGAGCAGTACTTC.

The CDR3 DNA reads as TGCGCCAGCAGCCAGACAGGGTCGTACGAGCAGTACTTC. Protein product: CASSQTGSYEQYF. V usage is TRBV4-1 and J usage is TRBJ2-7, with 7 bases matching TRBD1. The CDR3 totals 13 residues. Trimming removed 3 bases from V and 4 bases from J; junction bases left unmatched: 3. Germline CDR1 is MGHRA and CDR2 is YSYEKL.

This clone is medium-sized in the sample. This chain uses TRBV6-1 with TRBJ2-7; D may be TRBD1 (5 bases). The V end was cut by 2 bases, the J end by 0 bases, with 14 bases between. The CDR3 extends over 16 amino acids. CDR1 is MNHNS, CDR2 SASEGT, per germline. The CDR3 DNA reads TGTGCCAGCAGTGAAATCTGGGGCAGCAGCTCCTACGAGCAGTACTTC. It specifies CASSEIWGSSSYEQYF.

CDR3 in DNA: TGTGCCAGCAGCCTAATAGGAGGGACCACAGATACGCAGTATTTT. It is translated as CASSLIGGTTDTQYF. The gene calls are TRBV6-1 and TRBJ2-3; possibly TRBD2 for D (6 bases). V was clipped by 6 bases and J by 2 bases, with 15 bases between them. This CDR3 region has 15 residues. CDR1 and CDR2 (germline): MNHNS, SASEGT.

The chain has TRBV15 and TRBJ1-2; D is perhaps TRBD1 (5 bases). CDR1 and CDR2 (germline): LNHNV, YYDKDF (reference sequence). V lost 0 bases to trimming and J lost 5 bases, with 19 bases between them. The CDR3 has 17 residues. CDR3 amino acids: CATSREALNAGWYGYTF. Written as DNA, the CDR3 is TGTGCCACCAGCAGAGAGGCCCTTAACGCAGGGTGGTATGGCTACACCTTC.

This clone was seen more than once but under ten times. The rearrangement links TRBV2 to TRBJ2-2; D not resolved. V lost 5 bases and J 9 bases, leaving 16 bases between the germline ends. The CDR3 sequence is 14 residues long. Germline V gene sequence: CDR1 SNHLY, CDR2 FYNNEI. CDR3 region: CASSSSLTLRELFF. In nucleotides, the CDR3 is TGTGCCAGCAGTTCGTCGTTGACACTCAGGGAGCTGTTTTTT.

The rearrangement links TRBV4-3 to TRBJ1-1; 8 bases agree with TRBD1. With V trimmed by 1 base and J by 5 bases, 9 bases remained unmatched. The CDR3 sequence is 16 residues long. Germline CDR1 reads LGHNA; CDR2 reads YSLEER. DNA of the CDR3: TGCGCCAGCAGCCAAGGGAAGAACAGGGGGAATACTGAAGCTTTCTTT. It yields the protein CASSQGKNRGNTEAFF.

The chain links TRBV6-6 to TRBJ1-5, with D possibly TRBD1 on 5 matching bases. V was trimmed by 3 bases and J by 1 base, leaving 10 bases between them. The CDR3 totals 15 residues. Germline V gives CDR1 MNHNY, CDR2 SVGAGI (reference sequence). In DNA form, the CDR3 reads TGTGCCAGCAGTTATGAGGGGAGGAGCAATCAGCCCCAGCATTTT. This codes for CASSYEGRSNQPQHF.

The chain combines TRBV18 with TRBJ2-1; 9 nucleotides agree with TRBD2. There are 14 residues in the CDR3. Looked up from germline, CDR1 is KGHSH and CDR2 is LQKENI. Unmatched junction bases numbered 3, after V lost 4 bases and J lost 5 bases. The CDR3 sequence is CASSRGGANNEQFF. In DNA, the CDR3 is TGTGCCAGCTCACGCGGGGGGGCCAACAATGAGCAGTTCTTC. Combining the CDR3 with reference TRBV18 and TRBJ2-1 gives the whole variable domain NAGVMQNPRHLVRRRGQEARLRCSPMKGHSHVYWYRQLPEEGLKFMVYLQKENIIDESGMPKERFSAEFPKEGPSILRIQQVVRGDSAAYFCASSRGGANNEQFFGPGTRLTVL.

The sample holds a few counts of this clone. The genes are TRBV2 and TRBJ2-2, with TRBD2 matching 10 bases. This CDR3 spans 14 amino acids. The trim removed 2 bases at V and 6 bases at J, leaving 0 bases unmatched. The germline V gene encodes CDR1 SNHLY and CDR2 FYNNEI. In nucleotides, the CDR3 is TGTGCCAGCAGTGAACTAGCGGGGGCCGGGGAGCTGTTTTTT. It encodes CASSELAGAGELFF.

V gene TRBV7-9 combines with J gene TRBJ2-1, with a tentative D call TRBD2 (5 bases). V was pared by 5 bases and J by 3 bases, with 14 bases between. CDR1 is SEHNR and CDR2 is FQNEAQ in the germline V gene (reference sequence). The CDR3 extends over 15 amino acids. For the CDR3, the DNA is TGTGCCAGCAGCCGGCCGGGATTCAACTACAATGAGCAGTTCTTC. Its translation: CASSRPGFNYNEQFF. Variable domain in full (rest from reference TRBV7-9 and TRBJ2-1): DTGVSQNPRHKITKRGQNVTFRCDPISEHNRLYWYRQTLGQGPEFLTYFQNEAQLEKSRLLSDRFSAERPKGSFSTLEIQRTEQGDSAMYLCASSRPGFNYNEQFFGPGTRLTVL.

Turning to this clone: An end of the junction does not agree with germline; a read error may underlie this. This chain connects TRBV5-3 to TRBJ1-1; D is unresolved. TRBV5-3 is assigned to the ORF class and has an uncertain function. CDR3 size: 13 residues. This CDR3 reads CASSLAVNTEAFF. DNA of the CDR3: TGTGCCAGCAGCTTGGCAGTGAACACTGAAGCTTTCTTT.

The chain is built from TRBV11-2 and TRBJ2-5; D uncertain. Germline lookup yields CDR1 SGHAT and CDR2 FQNNGV. The CDR3 runs 11 residues. Trimming took 2 bases from V and 6 from J, leaving 4 bases between them. CDR3 coding DNA: TGTGCCAGCAGCTTAAAGAAGACCCAGTACTTC. It codes for CASSLKKTQYF.

The rearrangement joins TRBV19 to TRBJ1-2; 7 bases map to TRBD1. V was clipped by 8 bases and J by 2 bases; unmatched bases: 11. The CDR3 is made up of 15 amino acids. CDR1 and CDR2 (germline): LNHDA, SQIVND (reference sequence). CDR3 DNA: TGTGCCAGTCGTCGGGACAGAGAACCCAACTATGGCTACACCTTC. Its protein is CASRRDREPNYGYTF. Full variable domain (missing parts from reference TRBV19 and TRBJ1-2): DGGITQSPKYLFRKEGQNVTLSCEQNLNHDAMYWYRQDPGQGLRLIYYSQIVNDFQKGDIAEGYSVSREKKESFPLTVTSAQKNPTAFYLCASRRDREPNYGYTFGSGTRLTVV.

This chain joins TRBV11-2 and TRBJ2-1, with 10 bases matching TRBD2. The CDR3 extends over 15 amino acids. The V gene's germline CDR1 is SGHAT and CDR2 FQNNGV. V lost 7 bases, J lost 6 bases, and 9 bases stayed unmatched. This CDR3 is CASTQSGRGGNEQFF. CDR3 DNA: TGTGCCAGCACCCAGAGCGGGAGGGGGGGCAATGAGCAGTTCTTC. Together with reference TRBV11-2 and TRBJ2-1, the CDR3 gives the full variable domain: EAGVAQSPRYKIIEKRQSVAFWCNPISGHATLYWYQQILGQGPKLLIQFQNNGVVDDSQLPKDRFSAERLKGVDSTLKIQPAKLEDSAVYLCASTQSGRGGNEQFFGPGTRLTVL.

The gene calls are TRBV6-6 and TRBJ1-3; D is unresolved. Deletions cut 7 bases from V and 4 bases from J, with 8 bases between. The germline V gene has CDR1 MNHNY and CDR2 SVGAGI (reference sequence). CDR3 size: 12 residues. The CDR3 coding sequence is TGTGCCAGCACAGGAGGAGGAAACACCATATATTTT. It translates to CASTGGGNTIYF.

The chain employs TRBV6-5 and TRBJ2-1; a weak D match, TRBD2 (5 bases). V was trimmed by 2 bases and J by 5 bases, leaving 13 bases between them. The germline V gene encodes CDR1 MNHEY and CDR2 SVGAGI. The CDR3 runs to 15 residues. In nucleotides, the CDR3 is TGTGCCAGCAGTTACACCTTTTTACTAGACAATGAGCAGTTCTTC. This gives the protein CASSYTFLLDNEQFF.

Points on this clone: The germline gene is not matched at one end of the junction; a read error may be the cause. The V and J genes are TRBV5-6 and TRBJ2-1, with 8 bases lining up with TRBD2. Germline loops: CDR1 SGHDT, CDR2 YYEEEE. This CDR3 has 18 residues. The CDR3 loop reads CASSHLGLAESSYNAQFF. The CDR3, as DNA: TGTGCCAGCAGTCACTTAGGACTAGCAGAGAGCTCCTACAATGCGCAGTTCTTC. Full variable domain (missing parts from reference TRBV5-6 and TRBJ2-1): DAGVTQSPTHLIKTRGQQVTLRCSPKSGHDTVSWYQQALGQGPQFIFQYYEEEERQRGNFPDRFSGHQFPNYSSELNVNALLLGDSALYLCASSHLGLAESSYNAQFFGPGTRLTVL.

The chain joins TRBV6-5 to TRBJ2-7, with D perhaps matching TRBD2 (5 bases). This CDR3 spans 13 amino acids. V lost 3 bases to trimming and J lost 5 bases, with 11 bases between them. CDR1 MNHEY and CDR2 SVGAGI come from the germline V gene. The CDR3 sequence: CASSYRRIDEQYF. The CDR3 nucleotides read TGTGCCAGCAGTTATAGGAGGATCGACGAGCAGTACTTC.

This rearrangement joins TRBV4-1 to TRBJ2-7; D tentatively reads TRBD1 or TRBD2 (5 bases each). This CDR3 comprises 16 residues. Germline CDR1 and CDR2: MGHRA and YSYEKL. V was shortened by 3 bases and J by 0 bases, with 15 bases between the two germline ends. CDR3 region: CASSQGPGTPSYEQYF. In nucleotides, the CDR3 is TGCGCCAGCAGCCAGGGGCCCGGGACGCCCTCCTACGAGCAGTACTTC.

The chain is built from TRBV18 and TRBJ2-5; the D is unclear. With 2 bases removed from V and 4 bases from J, the gap between germline ends came to 11 bases. This CDR3 spans 14 amino acids. Germline V gives CDR1 KGHSH, CDR2 LQKENI. CDR3 in DNA: TGTGCCAGCTCACCAAGGATGGAAGGAGAGACCCAGTACTTC. Its protein is CASSPRMEGETQYF.

The chain couples TRBV6-1 to TRBJ1-3; TRBD1 matches at 7 bases. This CDR3 has 15 residues. CDR1 is MNHNS, CDR2 SASEGT, per germline. Losses at the gene ends were 6 bases for V and 2 bases for J; bases not matched to a gene: 7. The CDR3 reads CASRPRGGTGNTIYF. In nucleotides, the CDR3 is TGTGCCAGCAGACCACGAGGGGGCACTGGAAACACCATATATTTT.

This clone has only one observation. The chain has TRBV5-1 and TRBJ2-3, with D maybe TRBD2 (6 bases). CDR1 is SGHRS and CDR2 is YFSETQ in the germline V gene. The CDR3 covers 16 residues. V was pared by 4 bases and J by 4 bases, with 19 bases between. The CDR3 protein is CASSNHRGNSPDTQYF. The DNA for the CDR3 is TGCGCCAGCAGCAACCACCGCGGGAATTCCCCAGATACGCAGTATTTT.

The chain links TRBV15 to TRBJ2-3; D is uncertain. From germline, CDR1 is LNHNV and CDR2 YYDKDF (reference sequence). The CDR3 runs to 15 residues. V was shortened by 2 bases and J by 1 base, with 10 bases between the two germline ends. The CDR3 loop reads CATSRLRRGTDTQYF. The DNA of the CDR3 is TGTGCCACCAGCAGACTCCGGCGCGGCACAGATACGCAGTATTTT.

CDR3: CASSARAGELFF. The CDR3 coding sequence is TGTGCCAGCAGCGCCAGGGCCGGGGAGCTGTTTTTT. The V gene is TRBV7-6, the J gene TRBJ2-2; possibly TRBD1 for D (5 bases). V was clipped by 5 bases and J by 6 bases, with 7 bases between them. Germline loops: CDR1 SGHVS, CDR2 FNYEAQ. The CDR3 has 12 residues.

Within the sample, this clone is large (0.1 to 1%). The rearrangement uses TRBV7-6 and TRBJ2-1, with D perhaps matching TRBD1 or TRBD2 (5 bases each). CDR3 length: 11 amino acids. Germline V CDR1 and CDR2: SGHVS, FNYEAQ. Trimming pared 3 bases from V and 9 bases from J, leaving 6 bases between. The CDR3 DNA reads as TGTGCCAGCAGCTTTGGGGGTGAGCAGTTCTTC. Protein product: CASSFGGEQFF. Supplemented by reference TRBV7-6 and TRBJ2-1, the full variable domain reads GAGVSQSPRYKVTKRGQDVALRCDPISGHVSLYWYRQALGQGPEFLTYFNYEAQQDKSGLPNDRFSAERPEGSISTLTIQRTEQRDSAMYRCASSFGGEQFFGPGTRLTVL.